This T cell receptor (beta chain) was recorded in a study of blood T cells in healthy people across ages. The germline CDR1 and CDR2 sequences are KGHSH and LQKENI. Trimming at V came to 0 bases and at J to 0 bases, leaving 5 bases not matched to a gene. This CDR3 is built from 16 residues. Sample-barcoded 5' priming and a J-beta primer mix drove a second PCR of 7 to 11 cycles. MiXCR, applied by TCRdb to the 5' RACE reads, yields one record per CDR3 protein. The sample holds 550,000 to 600,000 distinct CDR3 sequences, around 50% seen once. This chain links TRBV18 with TRBJ2-7, with 7 bases fitting TRBD2. The source is a man older than 75 in good health. Sequencing was done on a sample of blood. In DNA, the CDR3 is TGTGCCAGCTCACCACCGAGCGGGATGAGCTCCTACGAGCAGTACTTC. Translation gives CASSPPSGMSSYEQYF.